This TCR beta chain was sequenced during a study of T cells in Graves' hyperthyroidism and ophthalmopathy. V lost 5 bases, J lost 7 bases, and 17 bases stayed unmatched. Germline loops: CDR1 SGHKS, CDR2 YYEKEE (reference sequence). The length of the CDR3 is 16 residues. The source material, RNA transcripts, was used to amplify TCR beta CDR3 regions. When the TCR CDR3 underwent first-round RT-PCR, the HTBI primer set was used. MiXCR, run by TCRdb on the multiplex PCR reads, gives a single entry per CDR3 protein. The data hold hundreds of thousands of distinct CDR3 sequences, with 12% to 15% observed a single time.

The V call is TRBV5-5, the J call TRBJ1-2, with 7 bases identical to TRBD1. The sequencing input was blood. The source of this sequence is a woman in her late teens or twenties with Graves' hyperthyroidism. The CDR3: CASSFRPGTVPAGYTF. CDR3 coding DNA: TGTGCCAGCAGTTTTAGACCCGGGACAGTCCCCGCTGGCTACACCTTC.